What follows is one T cell receptor beta chain and its context. Its target is not known. As for time point: newly diagnosed, previously untreated cHL patient sample. Starting with thawed PBMCs, CD4+ T cells were purified by magnetic negative selection. The source of the sample is a study of PD-1 blockade in classical Hodgkin lymphoma. Regarding the study as a whole: Reasons behind the repertoire differences stay unclear, perhaps disease activity or earlier therapy. Healthy donors were reported to have higher baseline TCR diversity than newly diagnosed patients.

The table came from immunoSEQ multiplex PCR; TCRdb's copy has only in-frame clones and leaves some out. Of under 20,000 clones in the sample, about 92% are singletons; the top ten hold roughly 0.5%. The CDR3 length is 15 residues. With 6 bases removed from V and 0 bases from J, the gap between germline ends came to 14 bases. Germline lookup yields CDR1 SEHNR and CDR2 FQNEAQ (reference sequence). Sequencing input: CD4+ T cells from blood. The receptor comes from a human donor with classical Hodgkin lymphoma. The gene calls are TRBV7-9 and TRBJ1-1; TRBD1 might be the D (5 bases). Written as DNA, the CDR3 is TGTGCCAGCAGATACCCGGGACGCATGAACACTGAAGCTTTCTTT. Its protein is CASRYPGRMNTEAFF.